The 28 T cell receptor beta chains below all came from one sample that was sequenced in a study of CD8 T cells in ankylosing spondylitis. TCRdb itself ran the 5' RACE reads through MiXCR, one entry per CDR3 protein. The profile shows 200,000 to 250,000 distinct CDR3 sequences, roughly 10% of them singletons. Sample: blood, either unsorted or a sorted T cell fraction (not recorded which). These receptors came from a male donor with ankylosing spondylitis or in good health (not recorded which).

This clonotype was counted at least ten times. V is TRBV20-1 and J is TRBJ2-3, with TRBD2 matching over 7 bases. The CDR3 is 14 amino acids. Per germline, CDR1 DFQATT and CDR2 SNEGSKA (reference sequence). Trimming removed 6 bases from V and 2 bases from J; junction bases left unmatched: 8. The CDR3 sequence is CSAHLAEFTDTQYF. CDR3 DNA sequence: TGCAGTGCCCACCTAGCGGAGTTCACAGATACGCAGTATTTT.

This clonotype was seen many times. The genes are TRBV5-1 and TRBJ2-3; D is unclear. The length of the CDR3 is 14 residues. Germline assignment: CDR1 SGHRS and CDR2 YFSETQ. Deletions cut 3 bases from V and 6 bases from J, with 14 bases between. CDR3: CASSSPSQVDTQYF. Here the CDR3 DNA reads TGCGCCAGCAGCTCCCCCAGTCAGGTCGATACGCAGTATTTT. Together with reference TRBV5-1 and TRBJ2-3, the CDR3 gives the full variable domain: KAGVTQTPRYLIKTRGQQVTLSCSPISGHRSVSWYQQTPGQGLQFLFEYFSETQRNKGNFPGRFSGRQFSNSRSEMNVSTLELGDSALYLCASSSPSQVDTQYFGPGTRLTVL.

This clonotype has a count of ten or more. V and J are TRBV2 and TRBJ2-2, with D unresolved. The CDR3 is 14 residues long. V was clipped by 3 bases and J by 4 bases, with 9 bases between them. The V gene's germline CDR1 is SNHLY and CDR2 FYNNEI. CDR3 region: CASSESGFTGELFF. The CDR3 DNA reads as TGTGCCAGCAGTGAGTCCGGGTTCACCGGGGAGCTGTTTTTT.

The sample holds many counts of this clonotype. The rearrangement joins TRBV7-9 to TRBJ1-1; a weak D match, TRBD1 (6 bases). Germline V gives CDR1 SEHNR, CDR2 FQNEAQ (reference sequence). CDR3 size: 13 residues. V lost 4 bases and J lost 7, with 13 bases in between. The CDR3 DNA is TGTGCCAGCAGCTGGCCCAGGGGCGTTGAAGCTTTCTTT. Protein sequence: CASSWPRGVEAFF.

In this sample, this clonotype turned up many times. The rearrangement uses TRBV12-3 or TRBV12-4 and TRBJ2-3; D might be TRBD1 (5 bases). The V and J ends lost 7 bases and 0 bases respectively, with 11 bases between them. The CDR3 extends over 14 amino acids. The CDR3 bases are TGTGCCAGCAAGGGGATCACGAGCACAGATACGCAGTATTTT. Protein sequence: CASKGITSTDTQYF.

The chain couples TRBV7-9 to TRBJ2-2; D might be TRBD2 (5 bases). Trimming removed 2 bases from V and 9 bases from J, with 13 bases in between. The CDR3 length is 14 residues. Germline loops: CDR1 SEHNR, CDR2 FQNEAQ (reference sequence). The CDR3 here is CASSLPSGDWELFF. The CDR3, as DNA: TGTGCCAGCAGCTTACCCTCCGGGGATTGGGAGCTGTTTTTT. Full variable domain (remainder filled in from reference TRBV7-9 and TRBJ2-2): DTGVSQNPRHKITKRGQNVTFRCDPISEHNRLYWYRQTLGQGPEFLTYFQNEAQLEKSRLLSDRFSAERPKGSFSTLEIQRTEQGDSAMYLCASSLPSGDWELFFGEGSRLTVL.

This clonotype was detected many times. This chain links TRBV3-1 with TRBJ1-2, with 7 bases that match TRBD1. Germline V gene sequence: CDR1 LGHDT, CDR2 YNNKEL (reference sequence). Trimming at V came to 3 bases and at J to 1 base, leaving 5 bases not matched to a gene. The CDR3 is 15 residues long. The CDR3 protein is CASSHGQEDNYGYTF. CDR3 bases: TGTGCCAGCAGCCATGGACAGGAGGATAACTATGGCTACACCTTC.

This sequence joins TRBV28 and TRBJ1-5; TRBD1 agrees at 8 bases. The length of the CDR3 is 16 residues. Unmatched junction bases numbered 11, after V lost 8 bases and J lost 2 bases. Germline values: CDR1 MDHEN, CDR2 SYDVKM. Written as DNA, the CDR3 is TGTGCCAGCGGAAGACAGGGGCCTAGAGGCAATCAGCCCCAGCATTTT. Translated, it gives CASGRQGPRGNQPQHF.

This clonotype has only a few counts. The CDR3 spells CASSNNRAANTEAFF. As DNA, the CDR3 is TGTGCCAGCAGCAATAACAGGGCGGCGAACACTGAAGCTTTCTTT. The chain carries TRBV7-8 and TRBJ1-1; maybe TRBD1 (6 bases). The V end was cut by 5 bases, the J end by 1 base, with 14 bases between. Germline assignment: CDR1 SGHVS and CDR2 FQNEAQ. CDR3 size: 15 residues.

The sample holds a few counts of this clonotype. The rearrangement uses TRBV12-3 or TRBV12-4 and TRBJ1-3; 10 nucleotides match TRBD1. The V segment lost 5 bases and the J segment 7 bases; nucleotides outside the gene matches: 5. CDR3 length equals 14 residues. This CDR3 is CASSRGQGMNTIYF. The CDR3 coding sequence is TGTGCCAGCAGTAGGGGACAGGGGATGAACACCATATATTTT.

This clonotype was seen many times. This chain joins TRBV11-2 and TRBJ2-5; D could derive from TRBD1 or TRBD2 (6 bases each). This CDR3 has 15 amino acids. Germline lookup yields CDR1 SGHAT and CDR2 FQNNGV. Trimming took off 8 bases at V and 5 bases at J, with 21 bases between the two ends. This chain's CDR3 is CASSTQVGGYETQYF. The CDR3 coding sequence is TGTGCCAGCTCAACCCAAGTGGGGGGCTATGAGACCCAGTACTTC.

This clonotype has at least ten counts. The chain links TRBV25-1 to TRBJ2-7; 11 positions match TRBD2. The CDR3 has 16 residues. The junction had 6 bases not matched to a gene; V was cut back by 5 bases and J by 0 bases. Per germline, CDR1 MGHDK and CDR2 SYGVNS. The CDR3 nucleotides are TGTGCCAGCAGTAAACGGGGACTAGCGGACTCCTACGAGCAGTACTTC. Amino acid sequence: CASSKRGLADSYEQYF.

This clonotype has at least ten counts. The chain links TRBV12-3 or TRBV12-4 to TRBJ2-1; a weak D match, TRBD1 (5 bases). The CDR3 runs to 14 residues. Between the trimmed V and J ends, which lost 5 bases and 7 bases, there was a span of 15 bases. DNA of the CDR3: TGTGCCAGCAGTCCCACAGGTAGAATGAATGAGCAGTTCTTC. This encodes CASSPTGRMNEQFF.

This clonotype was seen more than once but under ten times. The V gene is TRBV4-1, the J gene TRBJ2-5, with 12 positions matching TRBD2. CDR3 length: 16 amino acids. Germline-derived CDR1 and CDR2 are MGHRA and YSYEKL. With 3 bases clipped from V and 5 bases from J, the junction kept 7 bases outside the gene matches. CDR3 nucleotides: TGCGCCAGCAGCCACCCGGGACTAGCGGGTCGGGAGACCCAGTACTTC. Protein sequence: CASSHPGLAGRETQYF.

The CDR3 DNA reads as TGTGCCAGCAGGCGACAGCTAGGCCCTAACTATGGCTACACCTTC. Protein: CASRRQLGPNYGYTF. The chain carries TRBV3-1 and TRBJ1-2; a weak D match, TRBD1 (5 bases). Trimming removed 6 bases at V and 0 bases at J, with 14 bases between. Germline-derived CDR1 and CDR2 are LGHDT and YNNKEL (reference sequence). The CDR3 consists of 15 residues.

This clonotype was found many times. This chain links TRBV9 with TRBJ1-3; 7 positions match TRBD1. Germline CDR1 is SGDLS and CDR2 is YYNGEE. CDR3 size: 14 residues. Trimming cost V 4 bases and J 2 bases; bases outside gene matches: 3. The CDR3 DNA follows: TGTGCCAGCAGCAAGACAGGGCCTGGAAACACCATATATTTT. Amino acids: CASSKTGPGNTIYF.

This clonotype has more than one count but fewer than ten. This sequence joins TRBV5-1 and TRBJ1-2, with D perhaps TRBD1 (5 bases). The ends were cut back, 4 bases at V and 6 bases at J, with 19 bases in the middle. Looked up from germline, CDR1 is SGHRS and CDR2 is YFSETQ. The CDR3 spans 15 residues. This CDR3 is CASSPQGRGTNGYTF. CDR3 nucleotides: TGCGCCAGCAGCCCGCAGGGTCGAGGGACGAATGGCTACACCTTC. The full variable domain, with the rest looked up from reference TRBV5-1 and TRBJ1-2, is KAGVTQTPRYLIKTRGQQVTLSCSPISGHRSVSWYQQTPGQGLQFLFEYFSETQRNKGNFPGRFSGRQFSNSRSEMNVSTLELGDSALYLCASSPQGRGTNGYTFGSGTRLTVV.

The V and J genes are TRBV14 and TRBJ2-6; possible D gene TRBD1, 5 bases. Germline V gene lookup returns CDR1 SGHDN and CDR2 FVKESK. Trimming shortened V by 4 bases and J by 0 bases, and 13 bases separated the two germline ends. The CDR3 consists of 17 residues. CDR3 nucleotides: TGTGCCAGCAGCCGTGGGGCTGGCGGCTCTGGGGCCAACGTCCTGACTTTC. It encodes CASSRGAGGSGANVLTF.

This clonotype occurred many times. The chain couples TRBV5-1 to TRBJ2-6; D is uncertain. The CDR3 is 15 amino acids. Trimming took off 4 bases at V and 0 bases at J, with 8 bases between the two ends. The germline V gene encodes CDR1 SGHRS and CDR2 YFSETQ. The CDR3 DNA reads as TGCGCCAGCAGCCCTGTCCTCTCTGGGGCCAACGTCCTGACTTTC. It yields the protein CASSPVLSGANVLTF.

This clonotype was found a few times. The chain uses TRBV27 and TRBJ2-5, with TRBD1 identical over 10 bases. The V and J ends lost 6 bases and 5 bases, in that order; junction bases with no gene match: 9. CDR1 MNHEY and CDR2 SMNVEV come from the germline V gene (reference sequence). The CDR3 extends over 15 amino acids. The CDR3 DNA follows: TGTGCCAGCAGACCTAGACAGGGGGCGCGGGAGACCCAGTACTTC. It encodes CASRPRQGARETQYF.

This clonotype showed up many times. V is TRBV9 and J is TRBJ2-5, with D perhaps being TRBD1 or TRBD2 (6 bases each). Trimming removed 4 bases from V and 0 bases from J, with 16 bases in between. The CDR3 is 16 amino acids. Germline values: CDR1 SGDLS, CDR2 YYNGEE. The DNA for the CDR3 is TGTGCCAGCAGCTCCGGCGGGACACCATACCAAGAGACCCAGTACTTC. Protein product: CASSSGGTPYQETQYF.

The table lists this clonotype with a few counts. This chain links TRBV29-1 with TRBJ1-1; TRBD1 is a possible D gene (5 bases). Germline loops: CDR1 SQVTM, CDR2 ANQGSEA. The ends were cut back, 7 bases at V and 1 base at J, with 13 bases in the middle. This CDR3 has 13 amino acids. CDR3 bases: TGCAGCGCCCTACCCGGGGGGAACACTGAAGCTTTCTTT. Amino acids: CSALPGGNTEAFF.

This clonotype has a count of ten or more. The chain couples TRBV7-2 to TRBJ2-1, with 11 bases lining up with TRBD2. Germline lookup yields CDR1 SGHTA and CDR2 FQGNSA. The length of the CDR3 is 15 residues. V was pared by 5 bases and J by 4 bases, with 4 bases of the junction left unmatched. CDR3 DNA: TGTGCCAGCAGCCTTGGACTAGCGGGTTACAATGAGCAGTTCTTC. This sequence encodes CASSLGLAGYNEQFF.

The J gene is TRBJ2-7, the V gene TRBV7-2; a possible D gene is TRBD1 (5 bases). This CDR3 has 14 residues. V lost 4 bases to trimming and J lost 2 bases, with 12 bases between them. Germline CDR1 SGHTA, CDR2 FQGNSA. The CDR3 DNA is TGTGCCAGCAGCTCAAGACAGATAACCTACGAGCAGTACTTC. As protein: CASSSRQITYEQYF.

This clonotype was observed many times. The rearrangement joins TRBV20-1 to TRBJ2-1; TRBD2 matches 7 bases. Losses at the gene ends were 6 bases for V and 4 bases for J; bases not matched to a gene: 9. This CDR3 has 14 residues. CDR1 and CDR2 from the germline V gene are DFQATT and SNEGSKA (reference sequence). CDR3 coding DNA: TGCAGTGCGGATCTAGCGGCACTATACAATGAGCAGTTCTTC. Translation gives CSADLAALYNEQFF.

This clonotype was counted at least ten times. The chain carries TRBV11-2 and TRBJ2-7; D is perhaps TRBD2 (6 bases). CDR3 length: 15 amino acids. The germline CDR1 and CDR2 sequences are SGHAT and FQNNGV. V was pared by 4 bases and J by 0 bases, with 13 bases between. CDR3 protein: CASSYGLLSSYEQYF. DNA of the CDR3: TGTGCCAGCAGCTACGGACTACTGAGCTCCTACGAGCAGTACTTC.

In this sample, this clonotype turned up a few times. The chain uses TRBV5-1 and TRBJ2-1, with 16 bases matching TRBD2. The germline V gene has CDR1 SGHRS and CDR2 YFSETQ. After removal of 4 bases from V and 4 bases from J, the junction contained 5 bases not matched to a gene. This CDR3 contains 17 residues. The CDR3, as DNA: TGCGCCAGCAGCGTGGGGACTAGCGGGGGGGTGTACAATGAGCAGTTCTTC. Translated: CASSVGTSGGVYNEQFF.

The chain joins TRBV5-6 to TRBJ2-5; 7 nucleotides line up with TRBD1. The germline gives CDR1 SGHDT, CDR2 YYEEEE. This CDR3 spans 14 amino acids. V lost 4 bases and J lost 1; bases outside the gene matches: 4. CDR3 amino acids: CASSIGGSQETQYF. The CDR3 nucleotides read TGTGCCAGCAGCATAGGGGGCTCCCAAGAGACCCAGTACTTC.